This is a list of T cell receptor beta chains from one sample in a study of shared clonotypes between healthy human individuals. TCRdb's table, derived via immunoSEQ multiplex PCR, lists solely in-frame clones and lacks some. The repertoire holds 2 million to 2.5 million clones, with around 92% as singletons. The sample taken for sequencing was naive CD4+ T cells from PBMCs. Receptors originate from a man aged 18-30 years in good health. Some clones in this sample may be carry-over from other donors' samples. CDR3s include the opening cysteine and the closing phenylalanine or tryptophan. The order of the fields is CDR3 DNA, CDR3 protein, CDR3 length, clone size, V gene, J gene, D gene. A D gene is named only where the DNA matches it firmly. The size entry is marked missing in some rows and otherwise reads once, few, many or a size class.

CDR3 DNA: TGCAGCGTTGACCGGCAGGGGATAGAGACCCAGTACTTC; CDR3 protein: CSVDRQGIETQYF; CDR3 length: 13; clone size: NA; V gene: TRBV29-1; J gene: TRBJ2-5; D gene: NA
CDR3 DNA: TGTGCCAGCAGCGTATCAGGGGTGGAGACCCAGTACTTC; CDR3 protein: CASSVSGVETQYF; CDR3 length: 13; clone size: once; V gene: TRBV9; J gene: TRBJ2-5; D gene: NA
CDR3 DNA: TGCGCCAGCAGCTTGGAGGGGGGGAACCAAGAGACCCAGTACTTC; CDR3 protein: CASSLEGGNQETQYF; CDR3 length: 15; clone size: NA; V gene: TRBV5-1; J gene: TRBJ2-5; D gene: NA
CDR3 DNA: TGTGCCAGCAGCCTATACGACACAGATACGCAGTATTTT; CDR3 protein: CASSLYDTDTQYF; CDR3 length: 13; clone size: NA; V gene: TRBV7-3; J gene: TRBJ2-3; D gene: NA
CDR3 DNA: TGTGCCAGCAGTCCCAACAATCAGCCCCAGCATTTT; CDR3 protein: CASSPNNQPQHF; CDR3 length: 12; clone size: once; V gene: TRBV28; J gene: TRBJ1-5; D gene: NA
CDR3 DNA: TGTGCCAGCAGCTTTAGACAGGCTGGGGCCAACGTCCTGACTTTC; CDR3 protein: CASSFRQAGANVLTF; CDR3 length: 15; clone size: NA; V gene: TRBV13; J gene: TRBJ2-6; D gene: NA
CDR3 DNA: TGTGCCAGCAGTTTTTGGAGTGGGGGGAACACTGAAGCTTTCTTT; CDR3 protein: CASSFWSGGNTEAFF; CDR3 length: 15; clone size: NA; V gene: TRBV27; J gene: TRBJ1-1; D gene: NA
CDR3 DNA: TGTGCCAGCAGTTACAATCCAGACTACGAGCAGTACTTC; CDR3 protein: CASSYNPDYEQYF; CDR3 length: 13; clone size: NA; V gene: TRBV6-5; J gene: TRBJ2-7; D gene: NA
CDR3 DNA: TGTGCCAGCAGCTTAGGGGACAGGTCTACGCAGTATTTT; CDR3 protein: CASSLGDRSTQYF; CDR3 length: 13; clone size: NA; V gene: TRBV7-2; J gene: TRBJ2-3; D gene: TRBD1
CDR3 DNA: TGTGCCAGCAGTTACTCGACAGGGGTCACCGGGGAGCTGTTTTTT; CDR3 protein: CASSYSTGVTGELFF; CDR3 length: 15; clone size: NA; V gene: TRBV6-5; J gene: TRBJ2-2; D gene: TRBD1
CDR3 DNA: TGTGCCATCAGTCCCGCTCTGGTTTTAACCGGGGAGCTGTTTTTT; CDR3 protein: CAISPALVLTGELFF; CDR3 length: 15; clone size: NA; V gene: TRBV10-3; J gene: TRBJ2-2; D gene: NA
CDR3 DNA: TGCAGCGTTGATAGGGGTCCGGGAGGGACCACAGATACGCAGTATTTT; CDR3 protein: CSVDRGPGGTTDTQYF; CDR3 length: 16; clone size: NA; V gene: TRBV29-1; J gene: TRBJ2-3; D gene: TRBD2
CDR3 DNA: TGTGCCAGCTCACGAAGCGGGGGTCGCGAGCAGTACTTC; CDR3 protein: CASSRSGGREQYF; CDR3 length: 13; clone size: NA; V gene: TRBV18; J gene: TRBJ2-7; D gene: TRBD2
CDR3 DNA: TGTGCCAGCAGTGTCCGGGGTCTCAGGAGCAATCAGCCCCAGCATTTT; CDR3 protein: CASSVRGLRSNQPQHF; CDR3 length: 16; clone size: NA; V gene: TRBV28; J gene: TRBJ1-5; D gene: NA
CDR3 DNA: TGTGCCAGCAGCCCGCTGACTAGCGGAGGATACGAGCAGTACTTC; CDR3 protein: CASSPLTSGGYEQYF; CDR3 length: 15; clone size: once; V gene: TRBV7-2; J gene: TRBJ2-7; D gene: TRBD2
CDR3 DNA: TGCAGCGTTGTCAATGGGGGGGATGAAAAACTGTTTTTT; CDR3 protein: CSVVNGGDEKLFF; CDR3 length: 13; clone size: NA; V gene: TRBV29-1; J gene: TRBJ1-4; D gene: NA
CDR3 DNA: TGTGCCAGCAGCCAGGGACAGGGGGCGGGGGATACGCAGTATTTT; CDR3 protein: CASSQGQGAGDTQYF; CDR3 length: 15; clone size: NA; V gene: TRBV6-6; J gene: TRBJ2-3; D gene: TRBD1
CDR3 DNA: TGTGCCACCAGCAGAGATTTGGTCAGTAGCCCTGGAAACACCATATATTTT; CDR3 protein: CATSRDLVSSPGNTIYF; CDR3 length: 17; clone size: NA; V gene: TRBV15; J gene: TRBJ1-3; D gene: NA
CDR3 DNA: TGTGCCAGCAGCTTAGAATTTTCGGCCCCAGAGACCCAGTACTTC; CDR3 protein: CASSLEFSAPETQYF; CDR3 length: 15; clone size: NA; V gene: TRBV7-9; J gene: TRBJ2-5; D gene: NA
CDR3 DNA: TGTGCCAGCAGCTTAGACAGGGGGAGGGAACTGTTTTTT; CDR3 protein: CASSLDRGRELFF; CDR3 length: 13; clone size: NA; V gene: TRBV7-2; J gene: TRBJ1-4; D gene: TRBD1
CDR3 DNA: TGTGCCAGCAGCGCTGGCAAGGAGGCTAGCGGGACCTACGAGCAGTACTTC; CDR3 protein: CASSAGKEASGTYEQYF; CDR3 length: 17; clone size: once; V gene: TRBV21-1; J gene: TRBJ2-7; D gene: NA
CDR3 DNA: TGCGCCAGCAGCCCTCAGGTCCAGGGGACCACCGGGGAGCTGTTTTTT; CDR3 protein: CASSPQVQGTTGELFF; CDR3 length: 16; clone size: NA; V gene: TRBV4-3; J gene: TRBJ2-2; D gene: NA
CDR3 DNA: TGCGCCAGCAGCTTGACAGGGTTCGGAGACACCATATATTTT; CDR3 protein: CASSLTGFGDTIYF; CDR3 length: 14; clone size: NA; V gene: TRBV5-1; J gene: TRBJ1-3; D gene: NA
CDR3 DNA: TGTGCCAGCAGCCCCCGGACTAGCGCAGATACGCAGTATTTT; CDR3 protein: CASSPRTSADTQYF; CDR3 length: 14; clone size: NA; V gene: TRBV7-3; J gene: TRBJ2-3; D gene: TRBD2
CDR3 DNA: TGCGCCAGCAGCTTGGGGGTGGGCACAGATACGCAGTATTTT; CDR3 protein: CASSLGVGTDTQYF; CDR3 length: 14; clone size: few; V gene: TRBV5-1; J gene: TRBJ2-3; D gene: NA
CDR3 DNA: TGCGCCAGCAGCACAGAAGGAGGCCCTTACGATACGCAGTATTTT; CDR3 protein: CASSTEGGPYDTQYF; CDR3 length: 15; clone size: NA; V gene: TRBV5-1; J gene: TRBJ2-3; D gene: NA
CDR3 DNA: TGTGCCAGCAGTTACGAGCAGGTTTATGGCTACACCTTC; CDR3 protein: CASSYEQVYGYTF; CDR3 length: 13; clone size: NA; V gene: TRBV6-6; J gene: TRBJ1-2; D gene: NA
CDR3 DNA: TGTGCCAGCAGCTCGAGGAGGACTGTCTATGGCTACACCTTC; CDR3 protein: CASSSRRTVYGYTF; CDR3 length: 14; clone size: NA; V gene: TRBV7-3; J gene: TRBJ1-2; D gene: NA
CDR3 DNA: TGCAGCGTTGAGTTGTCAGGGTATGGCTACACCTTC; CDR3 protein: CSVELSGYGYTF; CDR3 length: 12; clone size: NA; V gene: TRBV29-1; J gene: TRBJ1-2; D gene: NA
CDR3 DNA: TGTGCCAGCAGCGTAGTTGAGGAAAATTCACCCCTCCACTTT; CDR3 protein: CASSVVEENSPLHF; CDR3 length: 14; clone size: NA; V gene: TRBV9; J gene: TRBJ1-6; D gene: NA
CDR3 DNA: TGTGCCAGCAGTTTCGGCGGGACCCACAATGAGCAGTTCTTC; CDR3 protein: CASSFGGTHNEQFF; CDR3 length: 14; clone size: NA; V gene: TRBV6-6; J gene: TRBJ2-1; D gene: NA
CDR3 DNA: TGTGCCAGCAGCTTGGGGAAAGGGAATGAAAAACTGTTTTTT; CDR3 protein: CASSLGKGNEKLFF; CDR3 length: 14; clone size: NA; V gene: TRBV5-6; J gene: TRBJ1-4; D gene: NA
CDR3 DNA: TGCGCCAGCAGCCAACCCTGGTTGCGGACTAGCTCCTACAATGAGCAGTTCTTC; CDR3 protein: CASSQPWLRTSSYNEQFF; CDR3 length: 18; clone size: NA; V gene: TRBV4-1; J gene: TRBJ2-1; D gene: TRBD2
CDR3 DNA: TGTGCCAGCTCATTTAATGAAAAACTGTTTTTT; CDR3 protein: CASSFNEKLFF; CDR3 length: 11; clone size: few; V gene: TRBV18; J gene: TRBJ1-4; D gene: NA
CDR3 DNA: TGCGCCAGCAGCCGGGATGGACAGCAAGAGACCCAGTACTTC; CDR3 protein: CASSRDGQQETQYF; CDR3 length: 14; clone size: NA; V gene: TRBV5-1; J gene: TRBJ2-5; D gene: NA
CDR3 DNA: TGTGCCAGCAGCAGAAAGGCAGGGAATCAGCCCCAGCATTTT; CDR3 protein: CASSRKAGNQPQHF; CDR3 length: 14; clone size: NA; V gene: TRBV6-5; J gene: TRBJ1-5; D gene: NA